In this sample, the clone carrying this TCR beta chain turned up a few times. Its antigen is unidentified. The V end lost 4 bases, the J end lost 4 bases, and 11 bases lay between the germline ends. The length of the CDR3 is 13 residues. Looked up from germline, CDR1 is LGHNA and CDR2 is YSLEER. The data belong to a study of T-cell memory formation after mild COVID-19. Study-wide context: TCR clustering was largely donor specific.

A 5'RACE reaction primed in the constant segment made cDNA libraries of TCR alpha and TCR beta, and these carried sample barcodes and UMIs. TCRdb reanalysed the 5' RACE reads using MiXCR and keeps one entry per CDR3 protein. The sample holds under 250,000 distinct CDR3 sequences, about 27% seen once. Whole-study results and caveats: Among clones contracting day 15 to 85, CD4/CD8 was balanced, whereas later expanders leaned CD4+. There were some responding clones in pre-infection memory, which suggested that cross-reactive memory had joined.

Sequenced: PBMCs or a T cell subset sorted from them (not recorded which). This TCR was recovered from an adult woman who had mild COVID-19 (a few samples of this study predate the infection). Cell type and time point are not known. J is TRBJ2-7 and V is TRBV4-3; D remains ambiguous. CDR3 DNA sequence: TGCGCCAGCAGCCCCACGGAAAGGTACGAGCAGTACTTC. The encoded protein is CASSPTERYEQYF.